These T cell receptor beta chains were read from a single sample in a study of cytomegalovirus exposure and HLA in healthy donors. The data were produced by immunoSEQ multiplex PCR, yet TCRdb's version contains in-frame clones alone and is incomplete. Counted here are 100,000 to 150,000 clones, around 9% occurring once; the ten biggest clones make up 6.5% to 8.5%. Sequencing used PBMCs. The receptors originated from a woman aged 40-49 years in good health and CMV-seropositive. Each CDR3 is given with its conserved first and last residue. Fields, in order: D gene, V gene, clone size, J gene, CDR3 protein, CDR3 DNA. A D gene is named only where the DNA matches it firmly. Clone size is given for some rows only: seen once, a few or many times, or a class if the clone is expanded.

>TRBD2|TRBV18|.|TRBJ2-1
CASSPPGAGGLNEQFF
TGTGCCAGCTCACCACCGGGAGCGGGGGGGCTAAATGAGCAGTTCTTC
>.|TRBV19|.|TRBJ1-3
CASSIRSVAGNTIYF
TGTGCCAGTAGTATACGTTCGGTTGCTGGAAACACCATATATTTT
>TRBD1|TRBV7-2|.|TRBJ1-1
CASSARDRGRNTEAFF
TGTGCCAGCAGCGCCCGGGACAGGGGGCGAAACACTGAAGCTTTCTTT
>.|TRBV6-1|few|TRBJ1-2
CASSPRSLYGYTF
TGTGCCAGCAGTCCCCGAAGCCTGTATGGCTACACCTTC
>.|TRBV9|.|TRBJ2-1
CASSSHIVSYNEQFF
TGTGCCAGCAGTTCCCACATTGTCTCCTACAATGAGCAGTTCTTC
>.|TRBV15|few|TRBJ2-5
CATSRDLQETQYF
TGTGCCACCAGCAGAGATCTCCAAGAGACCCAGTACTTC
>TRBD1|TRBV5-1|.|TRBJ1-1
CASVPLTGGTEAFF
TGCGCCAGCGTCCCCCTTACAGGGGGCACTGAAGCTTTCTTT
>.|TRBV12-1|.|TRBJ1-1
CASSFVNITGKKNTEAFF
TGTGCCAGCAGCTTTGTTAATATTACCGGGAAAAAGAACACTGAAGCTTTCTTT
>.|TRBV6-1|few|TRBJ2-3
CASSPSTDTQYF
TGTGCCAGCAGTCCCTCTACAGATACGCAGTATTTT
>.|TRBV11-2|few|TRBJ2-5
CASSLDRTTKQETQYF
TGTGCCAGCAGCTTAGATCGGACTACGAAACAAGAGACCCAGTACTTC
>.|TRBV5-4|.|TRBJ1-2
CASSLGPRAGTYGYPF
TGTGCCAGCAGCTTGGGACCGCGAGCGGGGACCTATGGCTACCCCTTC